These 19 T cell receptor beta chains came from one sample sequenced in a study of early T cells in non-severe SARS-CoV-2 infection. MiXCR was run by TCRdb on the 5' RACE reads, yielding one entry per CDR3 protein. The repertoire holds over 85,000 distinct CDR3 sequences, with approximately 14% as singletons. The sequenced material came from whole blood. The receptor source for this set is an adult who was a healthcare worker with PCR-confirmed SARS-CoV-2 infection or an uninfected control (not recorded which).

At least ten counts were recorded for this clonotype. CDR3 DNA sequence: TGTGCCAGCAGTGAACGGTGGGGAGGGGAGCTGTTTTTT. Translation: CASSERWGGELFF. J is TRBJ2-2 and V is TRBV6-1; D gene uncertain. Deletions cut 2 bases from V and 8 bases from J, with 9 bases between. The CDR3 sequence is 13 residues long. The germline CDR1 and CDR2 sequences are MNHNS and SASEGT.

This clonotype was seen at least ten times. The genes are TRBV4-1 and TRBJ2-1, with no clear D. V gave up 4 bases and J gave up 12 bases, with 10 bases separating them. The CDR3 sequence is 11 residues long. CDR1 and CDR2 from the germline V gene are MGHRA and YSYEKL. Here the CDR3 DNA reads TGCGCCAGCAGCCCGGGCCCCGGGCAGTTCTTC. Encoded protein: CASSPGPGQFF.

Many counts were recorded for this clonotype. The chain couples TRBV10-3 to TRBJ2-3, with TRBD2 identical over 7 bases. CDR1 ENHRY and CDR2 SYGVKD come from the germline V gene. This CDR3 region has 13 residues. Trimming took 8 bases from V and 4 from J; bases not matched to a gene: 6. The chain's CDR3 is CAIRDYSSDTQYF. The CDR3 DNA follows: TGTGCCATCCGGGACTATAGTTCAGATACGCAGTATTTT.

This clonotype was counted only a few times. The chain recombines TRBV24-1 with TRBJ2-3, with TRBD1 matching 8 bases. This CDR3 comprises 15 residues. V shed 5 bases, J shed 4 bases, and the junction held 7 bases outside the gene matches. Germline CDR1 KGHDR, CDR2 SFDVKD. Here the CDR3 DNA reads TGTGCCACCAGTGCCTGGACAGGGCGCGCAGATACGCAGTATTTT. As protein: CATSAWTGRADTQYF.

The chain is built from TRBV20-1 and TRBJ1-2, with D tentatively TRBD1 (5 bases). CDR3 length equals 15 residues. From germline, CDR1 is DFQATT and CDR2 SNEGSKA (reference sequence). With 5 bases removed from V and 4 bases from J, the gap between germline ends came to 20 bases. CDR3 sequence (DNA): TGCAGTGCTGGGACCACGGGTTCCCGGACCTATGGCTACACCTTC. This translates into CSAGTTGSRTYGYTF.

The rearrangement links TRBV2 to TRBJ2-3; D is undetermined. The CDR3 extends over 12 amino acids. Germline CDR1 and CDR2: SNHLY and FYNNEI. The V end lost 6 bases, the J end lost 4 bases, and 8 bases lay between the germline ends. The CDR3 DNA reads TGTGCCAGCAGATCTAGGGCAGATACGCAGTATTTT. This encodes CASRSRADTQYF.

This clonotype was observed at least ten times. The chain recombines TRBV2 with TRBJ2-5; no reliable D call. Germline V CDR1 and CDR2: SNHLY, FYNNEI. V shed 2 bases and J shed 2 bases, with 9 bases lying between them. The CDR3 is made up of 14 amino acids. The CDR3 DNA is TGTGCCAGCAGTGAAACTGGGTATCAAGAGACCCAGTACTTC. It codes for CASSETGYQETQYF.

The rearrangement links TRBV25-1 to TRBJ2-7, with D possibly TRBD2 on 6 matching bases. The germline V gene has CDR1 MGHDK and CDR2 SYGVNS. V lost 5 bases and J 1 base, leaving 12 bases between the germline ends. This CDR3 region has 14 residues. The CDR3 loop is CASSHTSGSYEQYF. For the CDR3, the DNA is TGTGCCAGCAGTCATACCAGCGGGTCCTACGAGCAGTACTTC.

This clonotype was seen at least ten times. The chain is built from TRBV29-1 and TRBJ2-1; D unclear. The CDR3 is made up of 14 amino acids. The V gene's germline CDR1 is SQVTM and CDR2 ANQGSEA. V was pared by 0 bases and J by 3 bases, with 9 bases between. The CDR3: CSVEEPKFYNEQFF. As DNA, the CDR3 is TGCAGCGTTGAAGAGCCTAAATTCTACAATGAGCAGTTCTTC.

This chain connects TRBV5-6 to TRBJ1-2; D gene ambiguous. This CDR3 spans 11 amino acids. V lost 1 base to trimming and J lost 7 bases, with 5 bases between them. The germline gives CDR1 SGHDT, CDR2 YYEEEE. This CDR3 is CASSLRSGYTF. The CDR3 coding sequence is TGTGCCAGCAGCTTGAGGAGTGGCTACACCTTC.

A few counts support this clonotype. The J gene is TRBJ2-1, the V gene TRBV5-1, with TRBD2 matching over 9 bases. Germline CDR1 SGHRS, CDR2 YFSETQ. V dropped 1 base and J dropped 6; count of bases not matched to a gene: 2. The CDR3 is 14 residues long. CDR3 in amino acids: CASSLKREVNEQFF. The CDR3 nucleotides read TGCGCCAGCAGCTTGAAGCGGGAGGTCAATGAGCAGTTCTTC.

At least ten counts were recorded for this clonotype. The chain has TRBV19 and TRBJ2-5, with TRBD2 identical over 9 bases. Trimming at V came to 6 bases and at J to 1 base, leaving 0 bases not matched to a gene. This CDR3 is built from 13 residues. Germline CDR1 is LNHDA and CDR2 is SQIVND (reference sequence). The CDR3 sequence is CASRLAGQETQYF. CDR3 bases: TGTGCCAGTAGACTAGCGGGCCAAGAGACCCAGTACTTC.

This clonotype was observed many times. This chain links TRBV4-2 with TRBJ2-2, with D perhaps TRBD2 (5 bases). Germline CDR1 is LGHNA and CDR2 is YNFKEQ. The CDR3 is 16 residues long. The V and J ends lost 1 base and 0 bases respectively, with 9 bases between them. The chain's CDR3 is CASSQAGGSNTGELFF. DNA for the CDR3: TGTGCCAGCAGCCAAGCTGGAGGCTCGAACACCGGGGAGCTGTTTTTT.

The CDR3 loop reads CASSLPEDGTGNGYTF. DNA of the CDR3: TGTGCCAGCAGCTTACCGGAAGACGGGACAGGGAATGGCTACACCTTC. The V and J genes are TRBV7-9 and TRBJ1-2, with 9 bases aligning to TRBD1. The V and J ends lost 2 bases and 6 bases, in that order; junction bases with no gene match: 10. Germline V gene data show CDR1 as SEHNR and CDR2 as FQNEAQ (reference sequence). The CDR3 has 16 amino acids.

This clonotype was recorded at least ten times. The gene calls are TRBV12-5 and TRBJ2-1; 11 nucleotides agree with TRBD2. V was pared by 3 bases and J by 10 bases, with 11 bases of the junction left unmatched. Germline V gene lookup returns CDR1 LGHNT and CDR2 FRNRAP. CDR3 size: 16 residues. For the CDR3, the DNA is TGTGCTAGTGGTTTTGCAACTAGCGGGAGTTCAAAGGAGCAGTTCTTC. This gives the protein CASGFATSGSSKEQFF. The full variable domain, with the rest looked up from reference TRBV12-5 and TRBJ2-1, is DARVTQTPRHKVTEMGQEVTMRCQPILGHNTVFWYRQTMMQGLELLAYFRNRAPLDDSGMPKDRFSAEMPDATLATLKIQPSEPRDSAVYFCASGFATSGSSKEQFFGPGTRLTVL.

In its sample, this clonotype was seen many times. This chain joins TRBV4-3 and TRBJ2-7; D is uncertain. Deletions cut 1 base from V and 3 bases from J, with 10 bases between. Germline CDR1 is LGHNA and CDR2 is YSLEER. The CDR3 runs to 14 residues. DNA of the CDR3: TGCGCCAGCAGCCAAGGTGACGCAAACTACGAGCAGTACTTC. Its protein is CASSQGDANYEQYF.

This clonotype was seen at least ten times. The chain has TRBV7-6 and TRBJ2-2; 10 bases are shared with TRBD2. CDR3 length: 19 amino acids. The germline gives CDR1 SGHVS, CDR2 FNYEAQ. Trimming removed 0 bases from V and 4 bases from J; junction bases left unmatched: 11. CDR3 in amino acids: CASSLASASGRLGTGELFF. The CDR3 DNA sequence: TGTGCCAGCAGCTTAGCTTCGGCTAGCGGGAGACTGGGCACCGGGGAGCTGTTTTTT.

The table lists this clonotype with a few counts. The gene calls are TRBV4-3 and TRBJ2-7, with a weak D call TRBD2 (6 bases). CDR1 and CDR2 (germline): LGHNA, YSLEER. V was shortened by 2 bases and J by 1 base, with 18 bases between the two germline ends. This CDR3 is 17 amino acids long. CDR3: CASSQSLGTGRSYEQYF. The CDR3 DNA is TGCGCCAGCAGCCAATCCCTGGGGACTGGCAGATCCTACGAGCAGTACTTC.

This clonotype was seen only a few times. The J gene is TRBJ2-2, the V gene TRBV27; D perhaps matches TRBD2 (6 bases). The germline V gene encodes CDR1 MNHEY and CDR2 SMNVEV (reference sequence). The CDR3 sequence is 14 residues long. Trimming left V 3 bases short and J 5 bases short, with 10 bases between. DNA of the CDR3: TGTGCCAGCAGTTTCGGGACTTTTACCGGGGAGCTGTTTTTT. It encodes CASSFGTFTGELFF.